Shown below are 23 T cell receptor beta chains from a single sample sequenced in a study of blood T cell repertoires in COVID-19. Generated by immunoSEQ multiplex PCR, the TCRdb table keeps only in-frame clones and is missing some. The table shows approximately 200,000 clones, with about 88% occurring only once. The sample taken for sequencing was peripheral blood. These TCRs come from a woman aged 25-40 years with active or convalescent COVID-19.

V usage is TRBV27 and J usage is TRBJ2-1; 7 positions agree with TRBD1. The CDR3 has 18 residues. Germline V gene sequence: CDR1 MNHEY, CDR2 SMNVEV (reference sequence). Unmatched junction bases numbered 22, after V lost 6 bases and J lost 8 bases. The CDR3 DNA reads TGTGCCAGCAGCTCGTCCCCCCTCGGACAGGTTGTGATGGATGAGCAGTTCTTC. Amino acids: CASSSSPLGQVVMDEQFF.

The V call is TRBV19, the J call TRBJ2-3; 13 bases map to TRBD2. Losses at the gene ends were 6 bases for V and 4 bases for J; bases not matched to a gene: 7. Germline V gives CDR1 LNHDA, CDR2 SQIVND (reference sequence). The CDR3 loop spans 16 amino acids. The CDR3 DNA sequence: TGTGCCAGTAGCCTGGGCGGACTAGCGGGAGCAGATACGCAGTATTTT. It is translated as CASSLGGLAGADTQYF.

A remark on this clone: An end of the junction does not agree with germline; a read error may underlie this. The V gene is TRBV10-1, the J gene TRBJ1-2, with D perhaps matching TRBD1 (5 bases). Per the germline V gene, CDR1 is WNHNN and CDR2 is SYGVQD (reference sequence). The CDR3 consists of 13 residues. This CDR3 reads CASSEGTGYGYTF. The DNA of the CDR3 is TGCGCCAGCAGTGAGGGAACAGGCTATGGTTACACCTTC.

The V call is TRBV9, the J call TRBJ2-3; 9 bases are a match to TRBD1. This CDR3 has 17 amino acids. The ends lost 0 bases at V and 2 bases at J; junction bases unmatched: 7. Germline V gives CDR1 SGDLS, CDR2 YYNGEE. The CDR3 DNA reads TGTGCCAGCAGCGTAGAGGGTGGGACAGGGAACACAGATACGCAGTATTTT. It codes for CASSVEGGTGNTDTQYF.

The chain employs TRBV5-1 and TRBJ2-2; 11 bases line up with TRBD2. The V and J ends lost 4 bases and 4 bases, in that order; junction bases with no gene match: 6. In germline, CDR1 is SGHRS, CDR2 YFSETQ. The CDR3 loop spans 16 amino acids. In DNA form, the CDR3 reads TGCGCCAGCAGCCTTAGCGGGGGGGCTCCCACCGGGGAGCTGTTTTTT. Translating it yields CASSLSGGAPTGELFF.

V is TRBV7-9 and J is TRBJ2-7; D is undetermined. Trimming removed 4 bases from V and 5 bases from J, with 12 bases in between. Germline loops: CDR1 SEHNR, CDR2 FQNEAQ (reference sequence). The CDR3 covers 13 residues. CDR3 sequence: CASSWMESNEQYF. In nucleotides, the CDR3 is TGTGCCAGCAGCTGGATGGAGTCTAACGAGCAGTACTTC. Full variable domain (missing parts from reference TRBV7-9 and TRBJ2-7): DTGVSQNPRHKITKRGQNVTFRCDPISEHNRLYWYRQTLGQGPEFLTYFQNEAQLEKSRLLSDRFSAERPKGSFSTLEIQRTEQGDSAMYLCASSWMESNEQYFGPGTRLTVT.

This clone has a count of ten or more. J is TRBJ1-5 and V is TRBV24-1; a possible D gene is TRBD1 (5 bases). The germline V and J ends were trimmed by 9 bases and 2 bases, with 16 bases remaining between them. Germline-derived CDR1 and CDR2 are KGHDR and SFDVKD. This CDR3 comprises 15 residues. CDR3 bases: TGTGCCACCGCTGCGGGGGGAGGCGGCAATCAGCCCCAGCATTTT. Translating gives CATAAGGGGNQPQHF.

The genes are TRBV6-8 and TRBJ1-5; D unclear. Germline CDR1 is MNHGY and CDR2 is SAAAGT. V was trimmed by 6 bases and J by 1 base, leaving 13 bases between them. The CDR3 spans 15 residues. The CDR3 nucleotides are TGTGCCAGCAGCCTAAGTCCAGGAAGCAATCAGCCCCAGCATTTT. Residues: CASSLSPGSNQPQHF.

This sequence joins TRBV2 and TRBJ2-3; D perhaps matches TRBD2 (6 bases). The V end lost 5 bases, the J end lost 0 bases, and 12 bases lay between the germline ends. This CDR3 spans 15 amino acids. CDR1 and CDR2 (germline): SNHLY, FYNNEI. In DNA form, the CDR3 reads TGTGCCAGCAGTTACGCGGGAACTAGCACAGATACGCAGTATTTT. Amino acid sequence: CASSYAGTSTDTQYF.

The chain is built from TRBV7-2 and TRBJ2-1; the D gene is possibly TRBD2 (6 bases). Germline values: CDR1 SGHTA, CDR2 FQGNSA. There are 15 residues in the CDR3. Trimming took 6 bases from V and 4 from J, leaving 16 bases between them. The CDR3: CASRSVPLAYNEQFF. The CDR3 region has the DNA TGTGCCAGCAGGTCAGTGCCACTAGCTTACAATGAGCAGTTCTTC.

This rearrangement joins TRBV6-5 to TRBJ1-4, with D possibly being TRBD1 (6 bases). The CDR3 loop spans 14 amino acids. The germline gives CDR1 MNHEY, CDR2 SVGAGI. Deletions cut 2 bases from V and 6 bases from J, with 10 bases between. CDR3 coding DNA: TGTGCCAGCAGTTACCGACAGGAGGATGAAAAACTGTTTTTT. This gives the protein CASSYRQEDEKLFF.

The V and J genes are TRBV24-1 and TRBJ1-1; 7 bases fit TRBD1. V shed 4 bases and J 1 base; nucleotides not matched to a gene: 5. Germline V lookup: CDR1 KGHDR, CDR2 SFDVKD. This CDR3 has 15 amino acids. CDR3: CATSETDRENTEAFF. The DNA of the CDR3 is TGTGCCACCAGTGAGACAGACAGGGAGAACACTGAAGCTTTCTTT.

This chain connects TRBV2 to TRBJ1-2, with 8 bases aligning to TRBD1. Trimming at V came to 7 bases and at J to 0 bases, leaving 10 bases not matched to a gene. Germline V CDR1 and CDR2: SNHLY, FYNNEI. The CDR3 extends over 16 amino acids. The CDR3 DNA is TGTGCCAGCACTAGACAGGGGTCGAGGGCTAACTATGGCTACACCTTC. As protein: CASTRQGSRANYGYTF.

The gene calls are TRBV27 and TRBJ1-6; 9 nucleotides match TRBD1. The V and J ends lost 2 bases and 9 bases, in that order; junction bases with no gene match: 11. Germline V CDR1 and CDR2: MNHEY, SMNVEV (reference sequence). The CDR3 totals 17 residues. The CDR3 spells CASSLRGWGQGISPLHF. In DNA form, the CDR3 reads TGTGCCAGCAGTTTAAGGGGTTGGGGACAGGGAATTTCACCCCTCCACTTT.

V and J are TRBV6-6 and TRBJ1-2; tentative D call: TRBD1 (5 bases). This CDR3 is built from 13 residues. The ends were cut back, 7 bases at V and 7 bases at J, with 16 bases in the middle. Germline V gives CDR1 MNHNY, CDR2 SVGAGI (reference sequence). The CDR3 nucleotides are TGTGCCAGCACCCGGCAGGGCGGAACTGGCTACACCTTC. Translating it yields CASTRQGGTGYTF.

This chain uses TRBV3-1 (or the pseudogene TRBV3-2) with TRBJ1-2; a weak D match, TRBD1 (6 bases). CDR1 and CDR2 from the germline V gene are LGHDT and YNNKEL (reference sequence). This CDR3 is 15 amino acids long. The V and J ends lost 4 bases and 5 bases respectively, with 17 bases between them. Here the CDR3 DNA reads TGTGCCAGCAGCCGAAGACAGGCCGGGAATTATGGCTACACCTTC. Its protein product is CASSRRQAGNYGYTF.

The chain's CDR3 is CASSLLSGGGEQYF. In nucleotides, the CDR3 is TGTGCCAGCAGTTTACTTAGCGGGGGGGGCGAGCAGTACTTC. The rearrangement uses TRBV28 and TRBJ2-7; 11 bases map to TRBD2. Germline V gives CDR1 MDHEN, CDR2 SYDVKM. The CDR3 is 14 amino acids. V gave up 2 bases and J gave up 6 bases; unmatched junction bases: 3.

Here the CDR3 reads CASSVVETGGGTEAFF. The CDR3 nucleotides are TGTGCCAGCAGCGTAGTGGAGACAGGGGGAGGAACTGAAGCTTTCTTT. This chain joins TRBV9 and TRBJ1-1, with 9 bases identical to TRBD1. The CDR3 is 16 amino acids. V was clipped by 0 bases and J by 5 bases; unmatched bases: 8. Per the germline V gene, CDR1 is SGDLS and CDR2 is YYNGEE.

The chain uses TRBV4-1 and TRBJ2-5, with D unclear. CDR1 is MGHRA, CDR2 YSYEKL, per germline. The CDR3 runs 14 residues. V shed 4 bases and J shed 1 base, with 10 bases lying between them. CDR3 loop: CASSPSILQETQYF. CDR3 sequence (DNA): TGCGCCAGCAGCCCGAGCATACTCCAAGAGACCCAGTACTTC.

The V gene is TRBV24-1, the J gene TRBJ2-1; 16 bases agree with TRBD2. CDR1 KGHDR and CDR2 SFDVKD come from the germline V gene. CDR3 size: 17 residues. J lost 7 bases, V lost 4 bases, and 6 bases had no gene match. The CDR3 nucleotides read TGTGCCACCAGTGAGGGGACTAGCGGGGGGGCTTGGAATGAGCAGTTCTTC. Amino acids: CATSEGTSGGAWNEQFF.

The rearrangement uses TRBV7-9 and TRBJ1-1; 8 positions match TRBD1. CDR1 is SEHNR and CDR2 is FQNEAQ in the germline V gene (reference sequence). This CDR3 is built from 17 residues. Germline trimming cut 3 bases from V and 3 bases from J; bases unmatched to any gene: 12. CDR3 DNA sequence: TGTGCCAGCAGCTTTGTCCAGGGGGCAGGTATTGACACTGAAGCTTTCTTT. This sequence encodes CASSFVQGAGIDTEAFF. The variable domain in full, completed from reference TRBV7-9 and TRBJ1-1, reads DTGVSQNPRHKITKRGQNVTFRCDPISEHNRLYWYRQTLGQGPEFLTYFQNEAQLEKSRLLSDRFSAERPKGSFSTLEIQRTEQGDSAMYLCASSFVQGAGIDTEAFFGQGTRLTVV.

This clone was detected a few times. The V gene is TRBV28, the J gene TRBJ1-1; D is unresolved. This CDR3 has 14 amino acids. CDR1 is MDHEN, CDR2 SYDVKM, per germline. V lost 3 bases, J lost 1 base, and 9 bases lay in between. In nucleotides, the CDR3 is TGTGCCAGCAGTTTGGGTCCAGGGAACACTGAAGCTTTCTTT. It encodes CASSLGPGNTEAFF.

The CDR3: CASSFQTGGYGYTF. CDR3 in DNA: TGTGCCAGCAGCTTTCAGACAGGGGGCTATGGCTACACCTTC. The chain couples TRBV7-8 to TRBJ1-2; 9 bases fit TRBD1. The length of the CDR3 is 14 residues. CDR1 and CDR2 from the germline V gene are SGHVS and FQNEAQ. V was clipped by 3 bases and J by 4 bases; unmatched bases: 3.